This T cell receptor beta chain derives from a study of identifying expanded T cells in peripheral blood. V was pared by 6 bases and J by 4 bases, with 16 bases between. Germline CDR1 SGHNT, CDR2 YENEEA. The length of the CDR3 is 14 residues. Libraries were prepared by immunoSEQ multiplex PCR; TCRdb keeps only in-frame clonotypes and omits some of them. This table has approximately 80,000 clones, 84% appearing once. V usage is TRBV11-3 and J usage is TRBJ2-7; tentatively, D is TRBD1 or TRBD2 (5 bases each). The sequenced sample consisted of blood. This clonotype originated in a person between 18 and 75 years old in good health. The CDR3 sequence: CASSPRGDLYEQYF. The CDR3 nucleotides are TGTGCCAGCAGTCCAAGGGGAGACCTTTACGAGCAGTACTTC.